Shown below are 27 T cell receptor beta chains from a single sample sequenced in a study of human T cells and chemical hapten exposure. Time point meaning: pre-sensitization, week 0. Noted treatment: therapeutic diphenylcyclopropenone sensitization with weekly scalp DPC. TCRdb reprocessed the RACE reads via MiXCR and lists one record per CDR3 protein. The sample contains some 360,000 distinct CDR3 sequences, roughly 5.3% of which appear only once. This specimen was whole blood, taken in connection with sensitization to the hapten diphenylcyclopropenone (DPC). These receptors were collected from a woman between 50 and 59 years old with alopecia areata. Some clones in this sample may be carry-over from other donors' samples.

There are a few counts of this clonotype. The V and J genes are TRBV6-1 and TRBJ1-1, with D unresolved. Trimming removed 3 bases from V and 4 bases from J, with 12 bases in between. CDR1 is MNHNS and CDR2 is SASEGT in the germline V gene. The CDR3 spans 14 residues. CDR3 protein: CASSELRDPTEAFF. The DNA for the CDR3 is TGTGCCAGCAGTGAGCTCCGGGATCCCACTGAAGCTTTCTTT.

Here the CDR3 DNA reads TGTGCCAGCAGCGTAGAAGGGAACCAAGAGACCCAGTACTTC. It codes for CASSVEGNQETQYF. The V gene is TRBV9, the J gene TRBJ2-5; D unresolved. Germline lookup yields CDR1 SGDLS and CDR2 YYNGEE. V dropped 0 bases and J dropped 0 bases, with 6 bases sitting between them. This CDR3 spans 14 amino acids. Using reference TRBV9 and TRBJ2-5 for the parts outside the CDR3, the full variable domain is DSGVTQTPKHLITATGQRVTLRCSPRSGDLSVYWYQQSLDQGLQFLIQYYNGEERAKGNILERFSAQQFPDLHSELNLSSLELGDSALYFCASSVEGNQETQYFGPGTRLLVL.

This clonotype was detected ten times or more. The gene calls are TRBV20-1 and TRBJ1-6; D remains unclear. This CDR3 is built from 16 residues. V lost 0 bases and J 0 bases, leaving 9 bases between the germline ends. Per the germline V gene, CDR1 is DFQATT and CDR2 is SNEGSKA (reference sequence). CDR3: CSARDRGSSYNSPLHF. CDR3 DNA sequence: TGCAGTGCTAGAGATCGCGGGAGCTCCTATAATTCACCCCTCCACTTT.

This clonotype has at least ten counts. The V call is TRBV28, the J call TRBJ1-6, with 8 bases that match TRBD1. CDR1 and CDR2 from the germline V gene are MDHEN and SYDVKM. This CDR3 has 17 amino acids. The V segment lost 2 bases and the J segment 0 bases; nucleotides outside the gene matches: 3. The CDR3 is CASSLQGQVSYNSPLHF. CDR3 bases: TGTGCCAGCAGTTTACAGGGACAGGTCTCCTATAATTCACCCCTCCACTTT.

The chain employs TRBV6-1 and TRBJ1-4, with D tentatively TRBD1 (6 bases). Between the trimmed V and J ends, which lost 3 bases and 10 bases, there was a span of 21 bases. The CDR3 runs to 16 residues. Germline V gives CDR1 MNHNS, CDR2 SASEGT. The CDR3 DNA sequence: TGTGCCAGCAGTGAGGCGCCCAGGGACATCTCCGCAAAACTGTTTTTT. Its protein is CASSEAPRDISAKLFF.

This clonotype was counted between two and nine times. The V and J genes are TRBV27 and TRBJ2-1; 12 nucleotides agree with TRBD2. The CDR3 contains 16 residues. J lost 2 bases, V lost 5 bases, and 4 bases had no gene match. CDR1 and CDR2 from the germline V gene are MNHEY and SMNVEV (reference sequence). CDR3 protein: CASSTRLAGAYNEQFF. CDR3 sequence (DNA): TGTGCCAGCAGTACTCGACTAGCGGGAGCCTACAATGAGCAGTTCTTC.

This clonotype has ten or more counts. The chain combines TRBV7-9 with TRBJ2-2; 15 bases line up with TRBD2. Germline CDR1 and CDR2: SEHNR and FQNEAQ (reference sequence). The V and J ends lost 3 bases and 4 bases, in that order; junction bases with no gene match: 6. The CDR3 runs 18 residues. The CDR3 here is CASSFGLAGGPGTGELFF. The CDR3 DNA is TGTGCCAGCAGCTTCGGACTAGCGGGAGGGCCGGGCACCGGGGAGCTGTTTTTT.

Comment on this clonotype: Mismatch with germline at one junction end may stem from a read error. CDR3 residues: CARRRQGGNEQFF. The CDR3 nucleotides are TGTGCCCGGAGGAGACAGGGGGGCAATGAGCAGTTCTTC. The J gene is TRBJ2-1, the V gene TRBV30; 9 bases align to TRBD1. CDR3 length: 13 residues. Looked up from germline, CDR1 is GTSNPN and CDR2 is SVGIG (reference sequence).

This clonotype came up many times. This rearrangement joins TRBV6-6 to TRBJ1-5; D is perhaps TRBD1 (5 bases). Trimming removed 8 bases from V and 0 bases from J, with 5 bases in between. This CDR3 has 12 amino acids. The germline CDR1 and CDR2 sequences are MNHNY and SVGAGI (reference sequence). This chain's CDR3 is CASGGSNQPQHF. The CDR3 DNA reads TGTGCCAGCGGGGGTAGCAATCAGCCCCAGCATTTT.

This clonotype was counted a few times. CDR3 nucleotide sequence: TGTGCCAGCAGGAGAGGGGGCCCCACTGAAGCTTTCTTT. This codes for CASRRGGPTEAFF. The chain has TRBV12-3 or TRBV12-4 and TRBJ1-1; 7 bases agree with TRBD1. This CDR3 spans 13 amino acids. With V trimmed by 6 bases and J by 4 bases, 5 bases remained unmatched.

This CDR3 reads CASTTDREIYGEQYF. CDR3 bases: TGTGCCAGCACTACAGACCGGGAGATCTACGGGGAGCAGTACTTC. The chain links TRBV6-2 or TRBV6-3 to TRBJ2-7; a possible D gene is TRBD2 (6 bases). This CDR3 spans 15 amino acids. Trimming removed 7 bases from V and 7 bases from J, with 23 bases in between. CDR1 and CDR2 from the germline V gene are MNHEY and SVGEGT.

This clonotype showed up many times. The chain is built from TRBV29-1 and TRBJ1-2, with TRBD1 matching 8 bases. This CDR3 has 14 amino acids. V lost 6 bases, J lost 5 bases, and 11 bases stayed unmatched. Looked up from germline, CDR1 is SQVTM and CDR2 is ANQGSEA. The CDR3 protein is CSVIDTTGEYGYTF. The CDR3 DNA sequence: TGCAGCGTCATCGACACGACAGGGGAGTATGGCTACACCTTC.

This clonotype was observed a few times. The rearrangement joins TRBV11-3 to TRBJ2-1; D unclear. The CDR3 spans 16 residues. V gave up 2 bases and J gave up 6 bases, with 17 bases separating them. Looked up from germline, CDR1 is SGHNT and CDR2 is YENEEA. Here the CDR3 DNA reads TGTGCCAGCAGCTTAAGAGCCAGCGAGACGGGCAATGAGCAGTTCTTC. Its translation is CASSLRASETGNEQFF.

This clonotype occurred many times. V and J are TRBV12-3 or TRBV12-4 and TRBJ1-2; no firm D call. The CDR3 runs 13 residues. The V end lost 2 bases, the J end lost 4 bases, and 8 bases lay between the germline ends. This CDR3 reads CASSLRSGYGYTF. The CDR3 nucleotides read TGTGCCAGCAGTTTAAGGTCAGGCTATGGCTACACCTTC.

The chain recombines TRBV27 with TRBJ2-3; D call uncertain. Germline V gene sequence: CDR1 MNHEY, CDR2 SMNVEV (reference sequence). V was shortened by 6 bases and J by 0 bases, with 7 bases between the two germline ends. The CDR3 runs 13 residues. For the CDR3, the DNA is TGTGCCAGCAGGGGTTCTAGCACAGATACGCAGTATTTT. Translation gives CASRGSSTDTQYF.

This clonotype was detected many times. This sequence joins TRBV10-3 and TRBJ2-5; possible D gene TRBD2, 5 bases. From germline, CDR1 is ENHRY and CDR2 SYGVKD. The V end lost 11 bases, the J end lost 6 bases, and 16 bases lay between the germline ends. The length of the CDR3 is 12 residues. CDR3 in DNA: TGTGCCGGAGGAGAGGGTCCGAAGACCCAGTACTTC. Its translation is CAGGEGPKTQYF.

There are a few counts of this clonotype. The V call is TRBV5-1, the J call TRBJ1-5; TRBD1 aligns across 8 bases. The V gene end was trimmed by 3 bases and the J gene end by 3 bases; junction bases not matched to a gene: 5. The germline V gene has CDR1 SGHRS and CDR2 YFSETQ. The CDR3 covers 15 residues. The CDR3 DNA follows: TGCGCCAGCAGCTCCACAGGGGGGGACAATCAGCCCCAGCATTTT. Its protein is CASSSTGGDNQPQHF.

This clonotype was seen more than once but under ten times. DNA for the CDR3: TGTGCCAGTCATCTAGGACAGCTAAATGAAAAACTGTTTTTT. Amino acid sequence: CASHLGQLNEKLFF. V and J are TRBV27 and TRBJ1-4; D perhaps matches TRBD1 (6 bases). The CDR3 has 14 amino acids. Germline V gene sequence: CDR1 MNHEY, CDR2 SMNVEV (reference sequence). Trimming took 9 bases from V and 5 from J, leaving 16 bases between them. Supplemented by reference TRBV27 and TRBJ1-4, the full variable domain reads EAQVTQNPRYLITVTGKKLTVTCSQNMNHEYMSWYRQDPGLGLRQIYYSMNVEVTDKGDVPEGYKVSRKEKRNFPLILESPSPNQTSLYFCASHLGQLNEKLFFGSGTQLSVL.

This clonotype was counted at least ten times. The chain employs TRBV7-8 and TRBJ1-5; D not certain. V gave up 1 base and J gave up 7 bases, with 8 bases separating them. Germline loops: CDR1 SGHVS, CDR2 FQNEAQ. The CDR3 is 13 residues long. The CDR3: CASSLESPQPQHF. The CDR3 DNA reads as TGTGCCAGCAGCTTAGAATCTCCCCAGCCCCAGCATTTT.

This clonotype was picked up many times. CDR3: CASSPGGLAYEQYF. DNA for the CDR3: TGCGCCAGCAGCCCTGGAGGACTAGCCTACGAGCAGTACTTC. The chain has TRBV4-3 and TRBJ2-7, with 7 nucleotides matching TRBD2. V lost 4 bases and J lost 2; bases outside the gene matches: 5. CDR3 length equals 14 residues. Germline CDR1 is LGHNA and CDR2 is YSLEER.

This clonotype was seen many times. The J gene is TRBJ2-3, the V gene TRBV5-5, with 8 bases fitting TRBD1. V was clipped by 3 bases and J by 4 bases; unmatched bases: 7. The CDR3 totals 15 residues. The V gene's germline CDR1 is SGHKS and CDR2 YYEKEE (reference sequence). The CDR3 spells CASSSPRQGPDTQYF. CDR3 sequence (DNA): TGTGCCAGCAGCTCCCCGAGACAGGGGCCAGATACGCAGTATTTT.

The genes are TRBV3-1 and TRBJ1-4; perhaps TRBD1 as D (6 bases). The V end lost 6 bases, the J end lost 2 bases, and 16 bases lay between the germline ends. The CDR3 is 16 residues long. Per germline, CDR1 LGHDT and CDR2 YNNKEL (reference sequence). The CDR3 DNA is TGTGCCAGCAGTCCGATACAGGGAGGGACTAATGAAAAACTGTTTTTT. Amino acid sequence: CASSPIQGGTNEKLFF.

This clonotype came up many times. The chain couples TRBV5-6 to TRBJ2-7; weak D call: TRBD2 (5 bases). V lost 1 base and J lost 2, with 13 bases in between. Germline V gene lookup returns CDR1 SGHDT and CDR2 YYEEEE. The CDR3 runs 15 residues. CDR3 sequence: CASSLMWTGTYEQYF. CDR3 DNA: TGTGCCAGCAGCTTGATGTGGACGGGAACCTACGAGCAGTACTTC.

At least ten counts were recorded for this clonotype. The chain carries TRBV7-6 and TRBJ2-1; no clear D. CDR1 is SGHVS and CDR2 is FNYEAQ in the germline V gene. V was pared by 2 bases and J by 6 bases, with 8 bases between. The CDR3 contains 13 residues. The CDR3 reads CASSLPPFNEQFF. CDR3 DNA: TGTGCCAGCAGCTTACCGCCTTTCAATGAGCAGTTCTTC.

This clonotype came up many times. This chain joins TRBV13 and TRBJ1-1, with TRBD1 matching 10 bases. Germline V CDR1 and CDR2: PRHDT, FYEKMQ (reference sequence). V was clipped by 5 bases and J by 5 bases; unmatched bases: 8. The length of the CDR3 is 15 residues. The CDR3 reads CASSQRTGGRTEAFF. The CDR3 region has the DNA TGTGCCAGCAGCCAGCGGACAGGGGGACGAACTGAAGCTTTCTTT.

The chain couples TRBV12-3 or TRBV12-4 to TRBJ1-2; maybe TRBD1 (6 bases). The ends were cut back, 8 bases at V and 2 bases at J, with 12 bases in the middle. The CDR3 is 13 amino acids. The CDR3 DNA follows: TGTGCCAGCCGGGGGGCCGAAAACTATGGCTACACCTTC. It is translated as CASRGAENYGYTF.

This rearrangement joins TRBV7-9 to TRBJ1-3; 7 bases are shared with TRBD1. Trimming at V came to 4 bases and at J to 2 bases, leaving 8 bases not matched to a gene. The CDR3 totals 16 residues. Germline V gives CDR1 SEHNR, CDR2 FQNEAQ (reference sequence). The CDR3 sequence: CASSSSGTEAGNTIYF. CDR3 nucleotide sequence: TGTGCCAGCAGCTCCTCCGGGACAGAGGCTGGAAACACCATATATTTT.